The rows below give T cell receptor beta chains drawn from one sample of a study of T cell responses to AZD1222 COVID-19 vaccine. Clones were read by immunoSEQ multiplex PCR, and TCRdb kept only the in-frame ones, dropping some. The data contain roughly 150,000 clones, around 89% of them seen just once; the ten biggest clones take up roughly 2%. Specimen: peripheral blood, collected on day 0 of AZD1222 vaccination. The receptors come from an adult in good health. The CDR3 runs from the conserved cysteine through the conserved F or W. A D gene is named only where the DNA matches it firmly. Clone size is shown for a subset of rows, as once, few, many or a class of expanded clone.

J: TRBJ1-1; size: -; D: -; V: TRBV18; DNA: TGTGCCAGCTCGCCTCGTAGGACTGAAGCTTTCTTT; CDR3: CASSPRRTEAFF
J: TRBJ1-5; size: -; D: TRBD1; V: TRBV30; DNA: TGTGCCTGGGAGGGGGCTTTGGGACAGCCCCAGCATTTT; CDR3: CAWEGALGQPQHF
J: TRBJ2-2; size: -; D: TRBD2; V: TRBV6-5; DNA: TGTGCCAGCAGTTGGACTAGCGGTGCGAACACCGGGGAGCTGTTTTTT; CDR3: CASSWTSGANTGELFF
J: TRBJ2-7; size: -; D: -; V: TRBV10-3; DNA: TGTGCCATCAGTGGGACGGCCGTCGGCTACGAGCAGTACTTC; CDR3: CAISGTAVGYEQYF
J: TRBJ2-1; size: -; D: -; V: TRBV7-3; DNA: TGTGCCAGCAGCTTAACGCAACGGGAAAGGGTATTCTTC; CDR3: CASSLTQRERVFF
J: TRBJ2-5; size: -; D: TRBD1; V: TRBV11-3; DNA: TGTGCCAGCAGCCCCGGACAGGGTTTGGAGACCCAGTACTTC; CDR3: CASSPGQGLETQYF
J: TRBJ1-2; size: -; D: -; V: TRBV25-1; DNA: TGTGCCAGCAGTTCTCTCGGGCAGATCTATGGCTACACCTTC; CDR3: CASSSLGQIYGYTF
J: TRBJ2-1; size: -; D: TRBD2; V: TRBV6-5; DNA: TGTGCCAGCAGCGGCGGGAGGGCCGGGTACAATGAGCAGTTCTTC; CDR3: CASSGGRAGYNEQFF
J: TRBJ1-5; size: -; D: -; V: TRBV19; DNA: TGTGCCAGTAGTATAGAAGGGCGAGGCAATCAGCCCCAGCATTTT; CDR3: CASSIEGRGNQPQHF
J: TRBJ1-2; size: -; D: TRBD1; V: TRBV2; DNA: TGTGCCAGCAGGGACAGGATCGGTTATGGCTACACCTTC; CDR3: CASRDRIGYGYTF
J: TRBJ2-1; size: -; D: -; V: TRBV7-2; DNA: TGTGCCAGCAGCTTAGTAACCAGCGATGAGCAGTTCTTC; CDR3: CASSLVTSDEQFF
J: TRBJ1-1; size: -; D: TRBD1; V: TRBV6-5; DNA: TGTGCCAGCCCCCTAGCCGGGACAGAGAACACTGAAGCTTTCTTT; CDR3: CASPLAGTENTEAFF
J: TRBJ2-1; size: -; D: -; V: TRBV27; DNA: TGTGCCAGCAGTTACTCAGGACATAACAATGAGCAGTTCTTC; CDR3: CASSYSGHNNEQFF
J: TRBJ2-7; size: -; D: -; V: TRBV21-1; DNA: TGTGCCAGCAGCAAGGGGGGACTATACTACGAGCAGTACTTC; CDR3: CASSKGGLYYEQYF
J: TRBJ1-1; size: -; D: TRBD1; V: TRBV10-3; DNA: TGTGCCATCACCACCGGGACAGGGGCCACTGAAGCTTTCTTT; CDR3: CAITTGTGATEAFF
J: TRBJ1-6; size: -; D: TRBD1; V: TRBV4-1; DNA: TGCGCCAGCAGCGGGACAGCAAGCTTCACCAATTCACCCCTCCACTTT; CDR3: CASSGTASFTNSPLHF
J: TRBJ1-2; size: -; D: -; V: TRBV11-1; DNA: TGTGCCAGCAGCTTCAGGGGCGGTGGCTACACCTTC; CDR3: CASSFRGGGYTF
J: TRBJ2-5; size: -; D: -; V: TRBV7-8; DNA: TGTGCCAGCAGCCCGGCGGGTCGGGGCGAGACCCAGTACTTC; CDR3: CASSPAGRGETQYF
J: TRBJ2-1; size: -; D: TRBD1; V: TRBV27; DNA: TGTGCCATTGGGACAGGGGGCTACAATGAGCAGTTCTTC; CDR3: CAIGTGGYNEQFF
J: TRBJ1-3; size: once; D: -; V: TRBV28; DNA: TGTGCCAGCACCCTCCCCCGGGGAAACACCATATATTTT; CDR3: CASTLPRGNTIYF
J: TRBJ1-5; size: -; D: -; V: TRBV19; DNA: TGTGCCAGTACCACGGACGGGTCCTATAGCAATCAGCCCCAGCATTTT; CDR3: CASTTDGSYSNQPQHF
J: TRBJ1-4; size: -; D: -; V: TRBV2; DNA: TGTGCCAGCCTATCCCCTCCTGTAAAACTGTTTTTT; CDR3: CASLSPPVKLFF
J: TRBJ2-1; size: -; D: TRBD2; V: TRBV29-1; DNA: TGCAGCGTCCTACTAGCGGGAGGTCGCAATGAGCAGTTCTTC; CDR3: CSVLLAGGRNEQFF
J: TRBJ1-5; size: -; D: TRBD1; V: TRBV19; DNA: TGTGCCAGTAGTATTGTTTCCGGACAGGTCGGCAAGCATTTT; CDR3: CASSIVSGQVGKHF
J: TRBJ2-1; size: -; D: TRBD2; V: TRBV11-3; DNA: TGTGCCAGCAGCTTCCCAGCGGGAGGAGGGAATGAGCAGTTCTTC; CDR3: CASSFPAGGGNEQFF
J: TRBJ2-7; size: -; D: -; V: TRBV7-8; DNA: TGTGCCAGCAGCCCATCCCGGGGTCCGGGCCGGGAGCAGTACTTC; CDR3: CASSPSRGPGREQYF
J: TRBJ1-6; size: -; D: -; V: TRBV5-6; DNA: TGTGCCAGCAGCTCCCTGGGGGGGTTTAATTCACCCCTCCACTTT; CDR3: CASSSLGGFNSPLHF
J: TRBJ1-1; size: -; D: -; V: TRBV7-9; DNA: TGTGCCAGCAGCGAAATGACACTTCGGCTCACTGAAGCTTTCTTT; CDR3: CASSEMTLRLTEAFF
J: TRBJ2-7; size: -; D: TRBD1; V: TRBV19; DNA: TGTGCCAGTAGTATAGTGGGACAGGGCGACTACGAGCAGTACTTC; CDR3: CASSIVGQGDYEQYF
J: TRBJ2-3; size: -; D: -; V: TRBV7-3; DNA: TGTGCCAGCAGCCCCGGCACAGATACGCAGTATTTT; CDR3: CASSPGTDTQYF
J: TRBJ1-3; size: -; D: -; V: TRBV7-9; DNA: TGTGCCAGCAGCAAAGTACGTGGCCCTCTCTCTGGAAACACCATATATTTT; CDR3: CASSKVRGPLSGNTIYF
J: TRBJ2-7; size: -; D: -; V: TRBV6-2/TRBV6-3; DNA: TGTGCCAGCAGTTCACCCAACTCCTACGAGCAGTACTTC; CDR3: CASSSPNSYEQYF
J: TRBJ2-1; size: -; D: TRBD2; V: TRBV5-1; DNA: TGCGCCAGCAGCGGCGGGACTAGTACTGTCCGCGATGAGCAGTTCTTC; CDR3: CASSGGTSTVRDEQFF
J: TRBJ2-3; size: -; D: -; V: TRBV6-4; DNA: TGTGCCAGCAGTGACTCGTTCGGCCGCACAGATACGCAGTATTTT; CDR3: CASSDSFGRTDTQYF
J: TRBJ2-3; size: -; D: TRBD1; V: TRBV12-5; DNA: TGTGCTAGTGGTCGGGACAGGTCTAGCACAGATACGCAGTATTTT; CDR3: CASGRDRSSTDTQYF
J: TRBJ2-1; size: -; D: TRBD1; V: TRBV19; DNA: TGTGCCAGTAACAGGGGCAACAATGAGCAGTTCTTC; CDR3: CASNRGNNEQFF
J: TRBJ1-3; size: -; D: -; V: TRBV7-6; DNA: TGTGCCAGCAGCTTAGCGGTCGCGGACTCTGGAAACACCATATATTTT; CDR3: CASSLAVADSGNTIYF
J: TRBJ1-1; size: once; D: -; V: TRBV19; DNA: TGTGCCAGTAGTGTCGCGACATCGAACACTGAAGCTTTCTTT; CDR3: CASSVATSNTEAFF
J: TRBJ2-6; size: few; D: TRBD1; V: TRBV19; DNA: TGTGCCAGTAGTGCGCGGACAGGGATCATCACTGGGGCCAACGTCCTGACTTTC; CDR3: CASSARTGIITGANVLTF
J: TRBJ1-2; size: -; D: -; V: TRBV15; DNA: TGTGCCACCAGCGGGCAGGGGTGGGATAACTATGGCTACACCTTC; CDR3: CATSGQGWDNYGYTF
J: TRBJ2-3; size: -; D: TRBD2; V: TRBV7-3; DNA: TGTGCCAGCAGCTTAGAGAGACTAGCGGGGACCACAGATACGCAGTATTTT; CDR3: CASSLERLAGTTDTQYF
J: TRBJ2-7; size: -; D: TRBD1; V: TRBV25-1; DNA: TGTGCCAGCGGCGGTGAAGGGACAGGAATCTACGAGCAGTACTTC; CDR3: CASGGEGTGIYEQYF
J: TRBJ2-4; size: -; D: -; V: TRBV4-3; DNA: TGCGCCAGCAGCCAAGATCGGAACATTCAGTACTTC; CDR3: CASSQDRNIQYF
J: TRBJ1-4; size: -; D: TRBD1; V: TRBV28; DNA: TGTGCCACCACAGGGGGGACTAATGAAAAACTGTTTTTT; CDR3: CATTGGTNEKLFF
J: TRBJ2-7; size: once; D: TRBD1; V: TRBV9; DNA: TGTGCCAGCAGCGTAGCTCACAGGGGCGAGCAGTACTTC; CDR3: CASSVAHRGEQYF
J: TRBJ1-1; size: -; D: -; V: TRBV7-3; DNA: TGTGCCAGCAGCTCCACTATGAACACTGAAGCTTTCTTT; CDR3: CASSSTMNTEAFF